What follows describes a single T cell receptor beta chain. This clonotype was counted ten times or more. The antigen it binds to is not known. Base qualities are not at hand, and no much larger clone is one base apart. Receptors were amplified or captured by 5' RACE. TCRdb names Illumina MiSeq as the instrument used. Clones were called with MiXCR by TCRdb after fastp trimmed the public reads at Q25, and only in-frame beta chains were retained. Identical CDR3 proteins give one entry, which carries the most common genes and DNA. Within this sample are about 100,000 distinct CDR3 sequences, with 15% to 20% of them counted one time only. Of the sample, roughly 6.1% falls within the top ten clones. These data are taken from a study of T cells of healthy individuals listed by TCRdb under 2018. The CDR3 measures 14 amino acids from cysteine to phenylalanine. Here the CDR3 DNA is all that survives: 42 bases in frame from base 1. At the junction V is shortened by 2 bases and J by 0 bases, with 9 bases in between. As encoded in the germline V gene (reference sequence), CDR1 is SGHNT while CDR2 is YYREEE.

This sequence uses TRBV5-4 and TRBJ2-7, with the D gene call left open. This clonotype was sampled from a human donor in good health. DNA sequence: TGTGCCAGCAGCTTCCGCGGCAGCTCCTACGAGCAGTACTTC. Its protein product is CASSFRGSSYEQYF.